This TCR beta chain was sequenced during a study of cytomegalovirus exposure and HLA in healthy donors (dated by TCRdb to about 2017). Some background on the complete study: In an earlier analysis of fewer than 750 of the donors, 276 Gb of sequence data and some 120 million unique TCR beta sequences from about 179 million T cells were reported. An early release covering roughly 640 HLA-typed donors comprised roughly 300 gigabases of sequencing data and roughly 86 million unique TCR sequences. Among the roughly 430 genotyped donors, under 90% belonged to the genetic ancestry cluster associated with self-reported Caucasian donors. The aim of the study was to test whether cataloging public T cell receptors could identify signatures of past pathogen exposure. The T cell repertoires of around 670 subjects were profiled by immunosequencing and related to cytomegalovirus serostatus. Along with the approximately 700-subject first cohort, a separate validation cohort of some 130 different subjects was used. To predict cytomegalovirus infection status, the study brought together high-throughput TCR immunosequencing, statistical association of individual TCRs with disease status, and machine learning. A later analysis re-analyzed previously published TCR beta repertoires from 550 to 700 donors and added high-resolution HLA genotyping to study TCR occurrence patterns. In the later analysis, no new phenotypic data were used to find candidate immune exposures; instead, reliance was placed on TCR beta sequences and their occurrence across donors. To decide whether each TCR beta V gene segment behaved as functional or pseudogenic, an earlier analysis of nearly 600 of the donors relied on high-throughput TCR beta sequencing. Donor age, sex, ethnicity and CMV serostatus were compiled together with the repertoire data. Genome-wide SNP genotypes for about three fifths of the 666 donors were used in a later genetic analysis, which treated that subset as a discovery cohort. Every discovery cohort repertoire had been produced on one sequencing platform. Both class I and class II loci were covered by HLA typing, at four-digit resolution. Typing coverage varied by locus: about 620-630 donors for A, B, C, DRB1 and DQB1; more than 500 for DQA1; 600 to 610 for DPA1; around 450 for DPB1. Five DR-DQ haplotypes were treated as single units for association and clustering because of strong linkage in the cohort. Among 398 genotyped donors of the cohort, an average of roughly 230,000 unique TCR beta nucleotide sequences was sequenced per donor, of which about 19% were non-productive. General study outcomes and caveats: Cytomegalovirus status was reported to be diagnosed by the classifier with high specificity and sensitivity in both the original and validation cohorts. The presence/absence analyses assumed that sequencing depth was roughly uniform across donors, and that assumption may not be true. According to a later analysis, parvovirus B19, influenza, CMV and Epstein-Barr virus appeared linked to several top co-occurrence clusters. Immune exposure information for the cohort was limited to CMV serostatus. HLA typing was unavailable for some donors at each locus, so association tests used only the typed subset. Only TCR beta chains were sequenced in this cohort, and the absence of alpha or paired-chain data limited detectable features. A few of the identified cytomegalovirus-associated TCR beta chains were confirmed in vitro to be specific for cytomegalovirus antigens. Because counts were too low, seventeen rarely observed V segments, including chromosome 9 orphons, were excluded from the earlier analysis of 587 of the donors. Compared with the roughly 670-donor mean, donors in an Asian-associated ancestry cluster had fewer N-insertions in productive TCRs, according to a later genetic analysis. A group of highly shared sequence variants was considered likely to be a technical artifact of the sequencing pipeline. Most TCR sequences were observed very rarely across donors, whereas some public TCRs were present in many individuals. A later genetic analysis associated a missense DCLRE1C variant with V-gene and J-gene trimming of TCR beta chains, and an independent cohort replicated the association. According to the authors, the approach could potentially be generalized to other disease states and immunological phenotypes. Correlated functional status among segregating V segments might be attributable to linkage disequilibrium, but an unknown experimental factor could not be ruled out. Strong co-occurrence of HLA alleles, especially DR and DQ, made assigning TCR associations to individual alleles difficult. In a later analysis, the rate of TCR association differed among HLA loci, with DRB1 alleles having the most associated TCRs and HLA-C alleles having the fewest. A further reported finding was that TCR beta sequences accurately predicted the HLA-A and HLA-B alleles for most subjects in the first cohort. Some IMGT-functional V segments, including TRBV6-2 and TRBV6-3, could not be distinguished by the 87-base-pair reads and were therefore excluded. In an earlier analysis of about 540 of the donors, most TCR beta V segments were observed in productive rearrangements about 87% or about 30% of the time, broadly matching IMGT annotations. According to a later analysis, most CMV-associated TCR beta chains appeared to be HLA-restricted, and the HLA associations seemed to be driven largely by CMV exposure. A later analysis found that HLA-associated TCR beta chains were more clonally expanded and had lower generation probabilities than equally common non-associated chains. At a false discovery rate of 0.05, a later analysis linked 16,951 TCR beta sequences to specific HLA alleles. A total of fewer than 200 TCR beta chains were listed by the study as associated with cytomegalovirus.

As concerns this clone: The clone's antigen remains unknown. No clone much larger than this one lies a single base away; base qualities are absent.

For CDR1 and CDR2, the germline V gene lists SGHDT and YYEEEE. V and J are trimmed by 4 bases and 5 bases, and the gene matches miss 5 bases of the junction. The CDR3 covers 15 residues, taking in both the cysteine and the phenylalanine. This entry keeps only the CDR3 DNA: 45 bases, framed from base 1. Receptor amplification or capture employed the immunoSEQ multiplex PCR assay. For the multiplex PCR, a mixture combining 60 forward primers for TCR Vbeta segments and 13 reverse primers for TCR Jbeta segments was used. The CDR3 region of rearranged TCR beta genes was amplified from genomic DNA by a multiplex PCR assay. On the Illumina HiSeq System, the amplified TCR beta libraries were sequenced as 87-base-pair reads. In the original analysis: A later analysis counted about 82 million unique TCR beta chains across the 700 or so repertoires, and around 12 million of these chains were shared by at least two donors. Raw reads were error-corrected and collapsed into unique sequences with a nearest-neighbor algorithm that merged closely related sequences to remove PCR and sequencing errors. Alignment of CDR3 sequences to IMGT reference sequences was used to assign V, D and J gene segments. For a sequence to be retained, a match of at least six nucleotides was required to both a V gene segment and a J gene segment. A rearrangement was called productive if the CDR3 had no stop codons and remained in frame with V and J, and every other rearrangement was called non-productive. CDR3 was defined according to IMGT convention as the region running from the second conserved V-encoded cysteine to the conserved J-encoded phenylalanine. In an earlier analysis of around 600 of the donors, sequences lacking an unambiguous match to a single V gene segment were excluded. An earlier analysis of a few hundred of the donors classified V segments as functional when productive rearrangements were above 56.7% and as segregating when the standard deviation between donors was above 5%. A statistical classification framework was built to diagnose cytomegalovirus status from the catalog of TCR beta chain sequences. V and J gene assignment, in a later analysis, came from comparing TCR nucleotide sequences with IMGT/GENE-DB human TR gene sequences. A later analysis assigned CDR3 sequences and most-parsimonious VDJ recombination scenarios with the TCRdist pipeline. In a later analysis, every TCR beta chain was defined by the combination of its CDR3 amino acid sequence and its V-gene family, and reads without a unique V-gene family were dropped. In a later analysis, 500 to 700 highly shared, low-generation-probability nucleotide sequences were removed to address suspected cross-contamination and a sequencing artifact. In a later analysis, a clonal expansion index for each public chain was calculated from normalized within-repertoire ranks of inferred template counts. In a later analysis, generation probabilities were computed with a VDJ recombination model fitted to out-of-frame rearrangements, and the resulting probabilities were checked against IGoR. A later analysis scored TCR-TCR, TCR-HLA and TCR-CMV co-occurrence with hypergeometric tests, applying a repertoire-size bias correction to TCR pairs. A later analysis estimated false discovery rates by permuting HLA or CMV assignments 20 times. In a later analysis, co-occurring TCRs were grouped using DBSCAN, and TCRdist sequence similarity was added for clustering within HLA-allele-positive subsets. Repertoires with fewer than 30,000 or more than 120,000 public chains were left out of co-occurrence clustering, as were several repertoires with anomalous nucleotide sharing. The table was pulled from immuneACCESS by TCRdb, which kept in-frame rearrangements only. Such tables lose some clones; where checked, under half of the loss comes from unresolved V genes, and the rest has no known cause. V, J and clone size are taken as reported in that table, and D and trimming were inferred from the DNA itself. For this sample there are around 300,000 clones; roughly 86% appear just once. The ten largest clones take up 2% to 2.5% of the sample.

The cohort consisted of approximately 690 healthy bone marrow donors. All cohort members were sampled while nominally healthy, although unrecorded immune exposures were likely present. The donor was CMV seropositive and was included in the group of some 290 seropositive cohort members. A peripheral blood sample was provided by each donor, and peripheral blood mononuclear cells were used for TCR beta sequencing. Genomic DNA extraction from the blood cell samples was performed with the Qiagen DNeasy Blood Extraction Kit. Sequencing used PBMCs. This receptor was taken from a woman in her 40s in good health and CMV-seropositive. This receptor chain uses TRBV5-6 and TRBJ1-4; TRBD1 matches 10 bases in the middle. Read as DNA, the sequence is TGTGCCAGCAGCCAGGGGACAGGGGCAAATGAAAAACTGTTTTTT. Its product reads: CASSQGTGANEKLFF.